A single T cell receptor (beta chain) is shown here with its context. What it recognizes is unknown. This entry is derived from a study of cytotoxic CD8 clonotypes in ibrutinib-treated CLL. Study summary: Response material was collected after a median 12 months of treatment, range 6 to 36. A mean of around 270,000 productive templates and 85,000 to 95,000 productive rearrangements was obtained per sample. Findings and limits, study-wide: Exceeding age-matched healthy donors, baseline clonality also tracked the counts of circulating CD8+ T cells. Public clonotypes proved infrequent, and on treatment they shrank or remained steady.

Trimming left V 2 bases short and J 2 bases short, with 13 bases between. Germline V gene data show CDR1 as MNHEY and CDR2 as SMNVEV (reference sequence). The CDR3 is 16 amino acids. This table comes from immunoSEQ multiplex PCR, and its TCRdb copy is limited to in-frame clones, with some not included. The sample yields about 250,000 clones, about three quarters seen once. This TCR was recovered from a human donor with chronic lymphocytic leukemia. The sequenced sample was PBMCs, obtained after 24 months of ibrutinib treatment. The V call is TRBV27, the J call TRBJ2-1; tentatively, D is TRBD2 (6 bases). CDR3 DNA: TGTGCCAGCAGTTTAGACTCGGGAGTTGCCTACAATGAGCAGTTCTTC. Protein sequence: CASSLDSGVAYNEQFF.